This T cell receptor beta chain was recovered during a study of T cell responses to AZD1222 COVID-19 vaccine. The CDR3 has 14 amino acids. Germline CDR1 and CDR2: MNHEY and SVGAGI. The V end lost 7 bases, the J end lost 0 bases, and 12 bases lay between the germline ends. Sequencing was performed with immunoSEQ multiplex PCR; in TCRdb, only in-frame clones are kept and a portion is missing. The top ten hold almost 4.5% of the sample, which has roughly 120,000 clones, 85% seen once. This sequence joins TRBV6-5 and TRBJ1-1; D unclear. The sample consisted of peripheral blood, taken 28 days after the second AZD1222 dose. The receptor was isolated from an adult who received the AZD1222 COVID-19 vaccine. CDR3 sequence reads: CASKFGQVNTEAFF. The CDR3 DNA reads as TGTGCCAGCAAGTTCGGTCAGGTGAACACTGAAGCTTTCTTT.